Below are 14 T cell receptor beta chains sequenced from a single sample in a study of cytomegalovirus exposure and HLA in healthy donors. Generated by immunoSEQ multiplex PCR, the TCRdb table keeps only in-frame clones and is missing some. Of 150,000 to 200,000 clones listed, around 89% are singletons. The sample comprised PBMCs. The receptors shown here come from a man younger than 30 in good health and CMV-seronegative.

The chain combines TRBV5-1 with TRBJ1-6; 8 bases are shared with TRBD1. Germline CDR1 reads SGHRS; CDR2 reads YFSETQ. The CDR3 runs to 17 residues. J lost 10 bases, V lost 4 bases, and 16 bases had no gene match. Here the CDR3 DNA reads TGCGCCAGCAGCCTAGGACAGGGAGGGCCTTTACGGTCACCCCTCCACTTT. Amino acid sequence: CASSLGQGGPLRSPLHF. Full variable domain (rest looked up from reference TRBV5-1 and TRBJ1-6): KAGVTQTPRYLIKTRGQQVTLSCSPISGHRSVSWYQQTPGQGLQFLFEYFSETQRNKGNFPGRFSGRQFSNSRSEMNVSTLELGDSALYLCASSLGQGGPLRSPLHFGNGTRLTVT.

The chain links TRBV11-3 to TRBJ1-3, with D possibly being TRBD1 (6 bases). The CDR3 spans 14 residues. Per the germline V gene, CDR1 is SGHNT and CDR2 is YENEEA. The ends were cut back, 5 bases at V and 4 bases at J, with 12 bases in the middle. For the CDR3, the DNA is TGTGCCAGCAGCCCAGGGGACGGAGGAAACACCATATATTTT. Translated, it gives CASSPGDGGNTIYF.

Comment on this clone: The junction does not match germline at one end; this may be a read error. The gene calls are TRBV7-7 and TRBJ2-2; TRBD2 matches 9 bases. CDR1 and CDR2 (germline): SSHAT, FNYEAQ (reference sequence). CDR3 length equals 17 residues. The CDR3 nucleotides read TGTGCTAGCAGCGGAAGCGCGGGAGGGGCGAACACCGGGGAGCTGTTTTTT. It yields the protein CASSGSAGGANTGELFF.

This clone has a handful of counts. The genes are TRBV19 and TRBJ1-5, with TRBD1 matching over 7 bases. The CDR3 runs to 15 residues. Germline V gives CDR1 LNHDA, CDR2 SQIVND (reference sequence). J lost 0 bases, V lost 6 bases, and 5 bases had no gene match. The CDR3 DNA reads TGTGCCAGTAGCCCCGACAGGGCTAGCAATCAGCCCCAGCATTTT. Translated: CASSPDRASNQPQHF. Together with reference TRBV19 and TRBJ1-5, the CDR3 gives the full variable domain: DGGITQSPKYLFRKEGQNVTLSCEQNLNHDAMYWYRQDPGQGLRLIYYSQIVNDFQKGDIAEGYSVSREKKESFPLTVTSAQKNPTAFYLCASSPDRASNQPQHFGDGTRLSIL.

The rearrangement links TRBV4-3 to TRBJ1-2; 8 bases are a match to TRBD1. Germline CDR1 and CDR2: LGHNA and YSLEER. The trim removed 4 bases at V and 4 bases at J, leaving 11 bases unmatched. The CDR3 is 16 amino acids. The CDR3 DNA reads as TGCGCCAGCAGCCCCGAGGGACAGGTCGCTAGCTATGGCTACACCTTC. It yields the protein CASSPEGQVASYGYTF.

This chain connects TRBV5-1 to TRBJ1-5; D not resolved. Trimming removed 0 bases at V and 3 bases at J, with 13 bases between. The V gene's germline CDR1 is SGHRS and CDR2 YFSETQ. This CDR3 comprises 16 residues. The CDR3 spells CASSLGLSAPNQPQHF. The CDR3 nucleotides read TGCGCCAGCAGCTTGGGGCTAAGCGCGCCCAATCAGCCCCAGCATTTT.

The chain recombines TRBV11-2 with TRBJ2-5; the D gene is possibly TRBD1 (6 bases). CDR1 SGHAT and CDR2 FQNNGV come from the germline V gene. V lost 5 bases and J lost 2, with 12 bases in between. This CDR3 spans 14 amino acids. This CDR3 is CASSLGQLQETQYF. CDR3 bases: TGTGCCAGCAGCCTCGGACAGCTACAAGAGACCCAGTACTTC.

The gene calls are TRBV6-1 and TRBJ1-2, with a possible D match to TRBD1 (5 bases). The CDR3 loop spans 17 amino acids. CDR1 is MNHNS, CDR2 SASEGT, per germline. Trimming stripped 1 base from V and 4 bases from J, with 19 bases between. The CDR3 coding sequence is TGTGCCAGCAGTGAAGAGCTTCTACGAATTGACAGCTATGGCTACACCTTC. It encodes CASSEELLRIDSYGYTF.

The chain has TRBV5-1 and TRBJ1-5; 9 bases are shared with TRBD1. The CDR3 runs 15 residues. CDR1 SGHRS and CDR2 YFSETQ come from the germline V gene. Trimming took 0 bases from V and 5 from J; bases not matched to a gene: 3. CDR3 sequence: CASSLEGQGDQPQHF. In nucleotides, the CDR3 is TGCGCCAGCAGCTTGGAGGGACAGGGCGATCAGCCCCAGCATTTT.

The chain has TRBV6-6 and TRBJ1-5; 10 bases line up with TRBD1. This CDR3 has 14 residues. Germline values: CDR1 MNHNY, CDR2 SVGAGI (reference sequence). Germline trimming cut 2 bases from V and 7 bases from J; bases unmatched to any gene: 2. The CDR3 nucleotides read TGTGCCAGCAGTTACGGGGACAGGGGCCAGCCCCAGCATTTT. This encodes CASSYGDRGQPQHF.

The chain's CDR3 is CASSDRGKVNTEAFF. DNA of the CDR3: TGTGCCAGCAGTGATAGAGGAAAGGTGAACACTGAAGCTTTCTTT. The genes are TRBV6-1 and TRBJ1-1; D ambiguous. This CDR3 is 15 amino acids long. The V end lost 3 bases, the J end lost 0 bases, and 11 bases lay between the germline ends. In germline, CDR1 is MNHNS, CDR2 SASEGT.

The chain combines TRBV5-4 with TRBJ2-7; 8 bases agree with TRBD2. The V and J ends lost 0 bases and 1 base, in that order; junction bases with no gene match: 3. The germline V gene encodes CDR1 SGHNT and CDR2 YYREEE (reference sequence). The CDR3 sequence is 15 residues long. CDR3 sequence: CASSLGLAGSYEQYF. In DNA form, the CDR3 reads TGTGCCAGCAGCTTGGGGCTAGCGGGTTCCTACGAGCAGTACTTC.

V gene TRBV10-3 combines with J gene TRBJ1-4; 10 bases fit TRBD1. The CDR3 loop spans 15 amino acids. The V gene's germline CDR1 is ENHRY and CDR2 SYGVKD. With V trimmed by 2 bases and J by 5 bases, 2 bases remained unmatched. The chain's CDR3 is CAISEGGQGNEKLFF. CDR3 DNA: TGTGCCATCAGTGAGGGGGGACAGGGGAATGAAAAACTGTTTTTT.

CDR3 sequence (DNA): TGTGCCAGCAGTTTAGGACCCTTAGGGGGCTACGAGCAGTACTTC. Translated: CASSLGPLGGYEQYF. This chain uses TRBV5-4 with TRBJ2-7; perhaps TRBD1 as D (6 bases). There are 15 residues in the CDR3. V was shortened by 5 bases and J by 3 bases, with 18 bases between the two germline ends. Germline-derived CDR1 and CDR2 are SGHNT and YYREEE (reference sequence).